The 15 T cell receptor beta chains below come from one sample, sequenced in a study of OX40 agonist ivuxolimab in advanced cancers. Clones were sequenced by immunoSEQ multiplex PCR, and TCRdb holds only the in-frame ones, with some missing. Among fewer than 80,000 clones listed, 75% to 90% were seen once. Sequencing used CD4+ or CD8+ T cells sorted from blood, obtained in a trial of the OX40 agonist ivuxolimab. These receptors were collected from an adult with an advanced solid tumor such as melanoma, head and neck, liver or kidney cancer.

This clone appeared a single time. J is TRBJ2-7 and V is TRBV5-6; D remains ambiguous. The CDR3 is made up of 14 amino acids. V lost 4 bases, J lost 1 base, and 12 bases lay in between. CDR1 is SGHDT and CDR2 is YYEEEE in the germline V gene. CDR3 nucleotide sequence: TGTGCCAGCAGCCCGGCTGGGCAGTCCTACGAGCAGTACTTC. Translating it yields CASSPAGQSYEQYF.

This chain joins TRBV21-1 and TRBJ2-1; the table assigns TRBD2, which was not confirmed against the DNA. TRBV21-1 is a recognized pseudogene. The CDR3 runs 15 residues. CDR3 loop: CAIGGAPSYYDEQFF. Written as DNA, the CDR3 is TGTGCCATTGGAGGGGCCCCGTCGTACTACGATGAGCAGTTCTTC.

This sequence joins TRBV7-9 and TRBJ1-1; D remains unclear. The CDR3 spans 15 residues. In germline, CDR1 is SEHNR, CDR2 FQNEAQ (reference sequence). V was cut by 8 bases and J by 1 base, with 17 bases left in between. CDR3 loop: CASSPQKDGNTEAFF. CDR3 DNA: TGTGCCAGCTCTCCGCAAAAGGACGGGAACACTGAAGCTTTCTTT.

The V call is TRBV9, the J call TRBJ1-1; TRBD1 might be the D (6 bases). Trimming stripped 4 bases from V and 2 bases from J, with 12 bases between. The CDR3 totals 14 residues. Germline V gives CDR1 SGDLS, CDR2 YYNGEE. CDR3: CASSQRTANTEAFF. As DNA, the CDR3 is TGTGCCAGCAGCCAGAGGACAGCAAACACTGAAGCTTTCTTT.

The count of this clone is one. The junction departs from the called germline gene at one end, perhaps through a read error. The sample has other DNA sequences that encode this CDR3 too. V and J are TRBV19 and TRBJ1-5, with D unresolved. CDR3 length: 14 amino acids. Germline V gene lookup returns CDR1 LNHDA and CDR2 SQIVND (reference sequence). The DNA for the CDR3 is TGTGCCAGTAGTATCTTCGGTGGAAAGGAGCCCCAGCATTTC. Its translation is CASSIFGGKEPQHF.

The chain joins TRBV4-1 to TRBJ1-4, with D perhaps TRBD1 (6 bases). This CDR3 is 18 amino acids long. Germline-derived CDR1 and CDR2 are MGHRA and YSYEKL. Trimming removed 0 bases from V and 0 bases from J, with 14 bases in between. CDR3 protein: CASSQDPGQFATNEKLFF. The DNA of the CDR3 is TGCGCCAGCAGCCAAGACCCTGGACAGTTTGCAACTAATGAAAAACTGTTTTTT.

Note on this clone: This sample includes further DNA sequences coding for the same CDR3. This rearrangement joins TRBV5-1 to TRBJ1-2, with 8 bases matching TRBD1. The length of the CDR3 is 14 residues. Germline V gene lookup returns CDR1 SGHRS and CDR2 YFSETQ. J was trimmed by 4 bases and V by 9 bases; bases with no gene match: 11. In nucleotides, the CDR3 is TGCGCCACCGGAAGCACAGGGGGTGGCTATGGCTACACCTTC. Translated: CATGSTGGGYGYTF.

CDR3 nucleotide sequence: TGTGCCAGCTCACCTTTCTGGGAGGCATCGGGGAATGAGCAGTTCTTC. It encodes CASSPFWEASGNEQFF. The chain combines TRBV18 with TRBJ2-1, with D maybe TRBD2 (6 bases). This CDR3 spans 16 amino acids. Germline V gene lookup returns CDR1 KGHSH and CDR2 LQKENI. Trimming shortened V by 3 bases and J by 7 bases, and 19 bases separated the two germline ends.

This clone appeared once. The V gene is TRBV21-1, the J gene TRBJ1-6. TRBV21-1 counts as a pseudogene. The CDR3 contains 18 residues. The CDR3 is CASSRFRGPVVHNSPLHF. CDR3 nucleotides: TGTGCCAGCAGCAGATTCCGGGGCCCCGTTGTCCATAATTCACCCCTCCACTTT.

The genes are TRBV18 and TRBJ2-7; D may correspond to TRBD1 or TRBD2 (6 bases each). The CDR3 totals 15 residues. The V end was cut by 0 bases, the J end by 4 bases, with 13 bases between. Per germline, CDR1 KGHSH and CDR2 LQKENI. The DNA of the CDR3 is TGTGCCAGCTCACCACCGGTAAAGGGGGGTTACGAGCAGTACTTC. Its translation is CASSPPVKGGYEQYF. The entire variable domain, with the rest obtained from reference TRBV18 and TRBJ2-7, is as follows: NAGVMQNPRHLVRRRGQEARLRCSPMKGHSHVYWYRQLPEEGLKFMVYLQKENIIDESGMPKERFSAEFPKEGPSILRIQQVVRGDSAAYFCASSPPVKGGYEQYFGPGTRLTVT.

The chain couples TRBV7-9 to TRBJ2-7; no clear D gene. V shed 5 bases and J shed 4 bases, with 9 bases lying between them. CDR3 length equals 12 residues. Germline CDR1 SEHNR, CDR2 FQNEAQ (reference sequence). The CDR3 here is CASSTAIYEQYF. For the CDR3, the DNA is TGTGCCAGCAGCACGGCAATTTACGAGCAGTACTTC.

The chain links TRBV19 to TRBJ2-7, with TRBD1 identical over 12 bases. V lost 4 bases and J lost 6; bases outside the gene matches: 4. CDR3 size: 14 residues. Germline CDR1 reads LNHDA; CDR2 reads SQIVND (reference sequence). The chain's CDR3 is CASSRDRGRVEQYF. In DNA, the CDR3 is TGTGCCAGTAGTAGGGACAGGGGGCGCGTCGAGCAGTACTTC. Full variable domain (rest looked up from reference TRBV19 and TRBJ2-7): DGGITQSPKYLFRKEGQNVTLSCEQNLNHDAMYWYRQDPGQGLRLIYYSQIVNDFQKGDIAEGYSVSREKKESFPLTVTSAQKNPTAFYLCASSRDRGRVEQYFGPGTRLTVT.

This clone was detected only once. DNA for the CDR3: TGTGCCAGCAGCCTTAGGACAGGCGTTGGGGCCGGGGAGCTGTTTTTT. It translates to CASSLRTGVGAGELFF. This sequence joins TRBV11-3 and TRBJ2-2, with 7 nucleotides matching TRBD1. Unmatched junction bases numbered 12, after V lost 5 bases and J lost 6 bases. CDR1 is SGHNT, CDR2 YENEEA, per germline. The CDR3 sequence is 16 residues long. The full variable domain, with the rest looked up from reference TRBV11-3 and TRBJ2-2, is EAGVVQSPRYKIIEKKQPVAFWCNPISGHNTLYWYLQNLGQGPELLIRYENEEAVDDSQLPKDRFSAERLKGVDSTLKIQPAELGDSAVYLCASSLRTGVGAGELFFGEGSRLTVL.

This clone occurred once. The CDR3, as DNA: TGTGCCAGTAGAAAAGGGCCAGGGCCATCCTACGAGCAGTACTTC. Translating gives CASRKGPGPSYEQYF. V is TRBV19 and J is TRBJ2-7; D might be TRBD1 (5 bases). The CDR3 is made up of 15 amino acids. Per the germline V gene, CDR1 is LNHDA and CDR2 is SQIVND (reference sequence). V gave up 6 bases and J gave up 1 base, with 16 bases separating them.

The chain recombines TRBV4-3 with TRBJ1-1; D perhaps matches TRBD1 (6 bases). The CDR3 totals 12 residues. The germline V gene has CDR1 LGHNA and CDR2 YSLEER. The ends were cut back, 7 bases at V and 5 bases at J, with 11 bases in the middle. The CDR3 loop reads CASKGVGTEAFF. The CDR3, as DNA: TGCGCCAGCAAGGGGGTCGGGACTGAAGCTTTCTTT.